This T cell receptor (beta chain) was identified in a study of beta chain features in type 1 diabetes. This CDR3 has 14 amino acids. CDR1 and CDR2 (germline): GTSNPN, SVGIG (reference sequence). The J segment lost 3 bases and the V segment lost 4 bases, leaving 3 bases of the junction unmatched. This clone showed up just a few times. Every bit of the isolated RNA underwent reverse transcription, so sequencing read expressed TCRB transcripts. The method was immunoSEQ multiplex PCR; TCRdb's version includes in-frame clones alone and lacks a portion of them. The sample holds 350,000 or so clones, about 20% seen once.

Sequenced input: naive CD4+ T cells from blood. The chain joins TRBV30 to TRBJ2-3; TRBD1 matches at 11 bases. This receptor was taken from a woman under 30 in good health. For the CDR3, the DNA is TGTGCCTGGAACCGGGACAGGGGGACAGATACGCAGTATTTT. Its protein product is CAWNRDRGTDTQYF.